What follows are 25 T cell receptor beta chains derived from one specimen sequenced in a study of blood T cell repertoires in COVID-19. The assay was immunoSEQ multiplex PCR, and TCRdb's table has in-frame clones only and misses some. The sample gives roughly 350,000 clones, more than 75% of which show up once; roughly 6% is in the top ten. The sequencing input was peripheral blood. The receptors were sampled from a woman aged 45 to 65 with COVID-19, enrolled during active disease.

A single count supports this clone. The rearrangement links TRBV4-2 to TRBJ2-1, with 7 bases identical to TRBD2. This CDR3 has 17 residues. From germline, CDR1 is LGHNA and CDR2 YNFKEQ. The V gene end was trimmed by 7 bases and the J gene end by 0 bases; junction bases not matched to a gene: 12. The CDR3, as DNA: TGTGCCAGCACGGCGAGACTAGCTATAAGCTCCTACAATGAGCAGTTCTTC. The encoded protein is CASTARLAISSYNEQFF.

The V and J genes are TRBV3-1 (or the pseudogene TRBV3-2) and TRBJ2-1, with D perhaps TRBD2 (5 bases). The CDR3 loop spans 15 amino acids. The V end was cut by 6 bases, the J end by 1 base, with 13 bases between. In germline, CDR1 is LGHDT, CDR2 YNNKEL (reference sequence). CDR3 coding DNA: TGTGCCAGCAGAATTAGTCGGGGTTCCTACAATGAGCAGTTCTTC. Residues: CASRISRGSYNEQFF.

The CDR3 here is CASRGQGAHGNTIYF. The CDR3 DNA reads as TGTGCCAGCAGAGGACAGGGTGCCCATGGAAACACCATATATTTT. This sequence joins TRBV6-5 and TRBJ1-3, with 8 bases fitting TRBD1. The CDR3 has 15 amino acids. V shed 6 bases, J shed 3 bases, and the junction held 7 bases outside the gene matches. CDR1 and CDR2 from the germline V gene are MNHEY and SVGAGI.

The chain carries TRBV3-1 (or the pseudogene TRBV3-2) and TRBJ2-7; 10 bases agree with TRBD1. The CDR3 is 15 residues long. V gave up 2 bases and J gave up 4 bases; unmatched junction bases: 5. Per the germline V gene, CDR1 is LGHDT and CDR2 is YNNKEL (reference sequence). CDR3 sequence reads: CASSQPGTGVYEQYF. DNA for the CDR3: TGTGCCAGCAGCCAACCCGGGACAGGGGTTTACGAGCAGTACTTC.

This clone was observed a few times. V usage is TRBV11-3 and J usage is TRBJ2-7, with 7 bases matching TRBD1. The CDR3 has 14 residues. V gave up 1 base and J gave up 3 bases; unmatched junction bases: 3. Per germline, CDR1 SGHNT and CDR2 YENEEA. The CDR3 region has the DNA TGTGCCAGCAGCTTAGCTCCAGGGGGCTACGAGCAGTACTTC. As protein: CASSLAPGGYEQYF.

The chain has TRBV7-2 and TRBJ2-7; TRBD1 aligns across 7 bases. CDR1 and CDR2 (germline): SGHTA, FQGNSA. CDR3 size: 15 residues. After removal of 3 bases from V and 2 bases from J, the junction contained 7 bases not matched to a gene. CDR3 sequence: CASSFGTAAAYEQYF. The CDR3, as DNA: TGTGCCAGCAGCTTCGGGACAGCTGCTGCCTACGAGCAGTACTTC.

The chain carries TRBV5-8 and TRBJ2-7, with a possible D match to TRBD1 (5 bases). Germline CDR1 is SGHTS and CDR2 is YDEGEE. V lost 0 bases, J lost 5 bases, and 15 bases lay in between. The CDR3 loop spans 15 amino acids. CDR3 nucleotide sequence: TGTGCCAGCAGCTTGGGGCAGGGTCGATTAAACGAGCAGTACTTC. Its protein is CASSLGQGRLNEQYF.

V gene TRBV19 combines with J gene TRBJ2-1, with 11 bases identical to TRBD2. CDR3 length: 17 residues. The V gene's germline CDR1 is LNHDA and CDR2 SQIVND (reference sequence). The V gene end was trimmed by 6 bases and the J gene end by 6 bases; junction bases not matched to a gene: 13. For the CDR3, the DNA is TGTGCCAGTAGGGTCAGAAGGGGGCTAGCGGGAGGCAATGAGCAGTTCTTC. Its protein is CASRVRRGLAGGNEQFF.

The V gene is TRBV6-2 or TRBV6-3, the J gene TRBJ1-1; tentative D call: TRBD1 (5 bases). V shed 7 bases and J shed 2 bases, with 14 bases lying between them. From germline, CDR1 is MNHEY and CDR2 SVGEGT. This CDR3 spans 14 amino acids. The CDR3 region has the DNA TGTGCCAGCAACCCTGGAGGGACCAACACTGAAGCTTTCTTT. Encoded protein: CASNPGGTNTEAFF.

Only one count was recorded for this clone. The V call is TRBV5-4, the J call TRBJ1-1, with unresolved D. CDR3 length: 11 residues. The V and J ends lost 1 base and 6 bases respectively, with 4 bases between them. CDR1 is SGHNT and CDR2 is YYREEE in the germline V gene (reference sequence). The CDR3 sequence: CASSLRAEAFF. CDR3 in DNA: TGTGCCAGCAGCTTGCGGGCTGAAGCTTTCTTT.

The chain uses TRBV19 and TRBJ2-1; 7 bases fit TRBD1. The CDR3 is made up of 15 amino acids. Trimming cost V 4 bases and J 4 bases; bases outside gene matches: 7. Germline CDR1 and CDR2: LNHDA and SQIVND (reference sequence). The DNA of the CDR3 is TGTGCCAGTAGTACAAACAGGGGACCGTACAATGAGCAGTTCTTC. Its translation is CASSTNRGPYNEQFF. Drawing the rest from reference TRBV19 and TRBJ2-1, the complete variable domain is DGGITQSPKYLFRKEGQNVTLSCEQNLNHDAMYWYRQDPGQGLRLIYYSQIVNDFQKGDIAEGYSVSREKKESFPLTVTSAQKNPTAFYLCASSTNRGPYNEQFFGPGTRLTVL.

J is TRBJ1-1 and V is TRBV7-3; no clear D gene. The CDR3 consists of 13 residues. V was shortened by 3 bases and J by 1 base, with 6 bases between the two germline ends. Germline V gene lookup returns CDR1 SGHTA and CDR2 FQGTGA. This CDR3 is CASSFRGNTEAFF. The CDR3 DNA reads TGTGCCAGCAGCTTCCGGGGGAACACTGAAGCTTTCTTT.

This clone has only one observation. V gene TRBV5-5 combines with J gene TRBJ2-7; the D is unclear. The CDR3 contains 15 residues. V lost 0 bases to trimming and J lost 4 bases, with 14 bases between them. CDR1 and CDR2 from the germline V gene are SGHKS and YYEKEE (reference sequence). The CDR3 nucleotides read TGTGCCAGCAGCTTGGGAGCCCAACCACCGTACGAGCAGTACTTC. It translates to CASSLGAQPPYEQYF.

The chain recombines TRBV5-1 with TRBJ2-5; TRBD2 matches at 10 bases. V shed 3 bases and J 7 bases; nucleotides not matched to a gene: 6. CDR3 length equals 14 residues. The germline V gene has CDR1 SGHRS and CDR2 YFSETQ. CDR3 DNA sequence: TGCGCCAGCAGCTCGACTAGCGGGTCTGTGACCCAGTACTTC. This sequence encodes CASSSTSGSVTQYF. The full variable domain, with the rest looked up from reference TRBV5-1 and TRBJ2-5, is KAGVTQTPRYLIKTRGQQVTLSCSPISGHRSVSWYQQTPGQGLQFLFEYFSETQRNKGNFPGRFSGRQFSNSRSEMNVSTLELGDSALYLCASSSTSGSVTQYFGPGTRLLVL.

The CDR3 DNA sequence: TGTGCCAGTAGCGAGGGGGTTGCAGATACGCAGTATTTT. The encoded protein is CASSEGVADTQYF. The chain recombines TRBV19 with TRBJ2-3; D is possibly TRBD1 (6 bases). The CDR3 consists of 13 residues. Germline CDR1 reads LNHDA; CDR2 reads SQIVND (reference sequence). Trimming took 6 bases from V and 4 from J, leaving 11 bases between them. Full variable domain (missing parts from reference TRBV19 and TRBJ2-3): DGGITQSPKYLFRKEGQNVTLSCEQNLNHDAMYWYRQDPGQGLRLIYYSQIVNDFQKGDIAEGYSVSREKKESFPLTVTSAQKNPTAFYLCASSEGVADTQYFGPGTRLTVL.

V is TRBV29-1 and J is TRBJ1-1, with TRBD1 matching over 8 bases. The CDR3 is 11 residues long. The V and J ends lost 6 bases and 5 bases, in that order; junction bases with no gene match: 2. CDR1 is SQVTM, CDR2 ANQGSEA, per germline. CDR3 amino acids: CSVRTGTEAFF. As DNA, the CDR3 is TGCAGCGTCCGGACAGGGACTGAAGCTTTCTTT.

This clone has a handful of counts. The J gene is TRBJ2-7, the V gene TRBV12-3 or TRBV12-4, with TRBD2 as a possible D gene (6 bases). CDR3 length equals 11 residues. V was cut by 7 bases and J by 3 bases, with 7 bases left in between. The CDR3 DNA sequence: TGTGCCAGCACGGGAGACTACGAGCAGTACTTC. This sequence encodes CASTGDYEQYF.

The chain has TRBV20-1 and TRBJ1-2; D call uncertain. V was trimmed by 3 bases and J by 8 bases, leaving 10 bases between them. The CDR3 covers 11 residues. CDR1 DFQATT and CDR2 SNEGSKA come from the germline V gene (reference sequence). CDR3 amino acids: CSASRGDGYTF. The CDR3 nucleotides are TGCAGTGCTAGTCGGGGAGACGGCTACACCTTC.

The chain joins TRBV11-2 to TRBJ1-1, with unresolved D. Germline V gene sequence: CDR1 SGHAT, CDR2 FQNNGV. This CDR3 is 16 amino acids long. V shed 0 bases and J shed 1 base, with 12 bases lying between them. The CDR3 nucleotides are TGTGCCAGCAGCTTAGATAGGCGGAGAGGGAACACTGAAGCTTTCTTT. It encodes CASSLDRRRGNTEAFF.

The gene calls are TRBV2 and TRBJ1-5; 7 positions match TRBD1. Trimming removed 6 bases from V and 1 base from J; junction bases left unmatched: 0. This CDR3 contains 13 residues. Germline V gene sequence: CDR1 SNHLY, CDR2 FYNNEI. CDR3 in amino acids: CASRGQSNQPQHF. In nucleotides, the CDR3 is TGTGCCAGCAGGGGACAGAGCAATCAGCCCCAGCATTTT.

The J gene is TRBJ2-4, the V gene TRBV4-2, with D possibly being TRBD2 (6 bases). V lost 1 base, J lost 1 base, and 8 bases lay in between. This CDR3 is 15 amino acids long. Germline V gene lookup returns CDR1 LGHNA and CDR2 YNFKEQ. The CDR3 nucleotides are TGTGCCAGCAGCCAAGGGAGGGTCGCCAAAAACATTCAGTACTTC. It is translated as CASSQGRVAKNIQYF.

This chain joins TRBV7-9 and TRBJ2-1; D unresolved. Looked up from germline, CDR1 is SEHNR and CDR2 is FQNEAQ (reference sequence). The CDR3 is made up of 15 amino acids. V was shortened by 4 bases and J by 5 bases, with 15 bases between the two germline ends. The CDR3 is CASSSRGFEDNEQFF. CDR3 DNA sequence: TGTGCCAGCAGCTCCCGAGGATTTGAAGACAATGAGCAGTTCTTC.

With respect to this clone: The same CDR3 arises from other DNA sequences in this sample as well. V and J are TRBV29-1 and TRBJ2-1; D is undetermined. The CDR3 contains 14 residues. CDR1 is SQVTM and CDR2 is ANQGSEA in the germline V gene. V lost 1 base, J lost 0 bases, and 7 bases lay in between. In DNA, the CDR3 is TGCAGCGTTGAAGGAGGCAGCTCCTACAATGAGCAGTTCTTC. Encoded protein: CSVEGGSSYNEQFF.

V gene TRBV18 combines with J gene TRBJ2-1, with 11 bases aligning to TRBD2. V lost 3 bases to trimming and J lost 6 bases; unmatched junction nucleotides: 7. The CDR3 is 16 amino acids. Per the germline V gene, CDR1 is KGHSH and CDR2 is LQKENI. CDR3 sequence (DNA): TGTGCCAGCTCACCCCTTAGCGGGAGGGCCTCCAATGAGCAGTTCTTC. The encoded protein is CASSPLSGRASNEQFF. The full variable domain, completed using reference TRBV18 and TRBJ2-1, is NAGVMQNPRHLVRRRGQEARLRCSPMKGHSHVYWYRQLPEEGLKFMVYLQKENIIDESGMPKERFSAEFPKEGPSILRIQQVVRGDSAAYFCASSPLSGRASNEQFFGPGTRLTVL.

The chain recombines TRBV6-2 or TRBV6-3 with TRBJ1-2, with D hard to call. The CDR3 is 15 residues long. Germline CDR1 and CDR2: MNHEY and SVGEGT. The V gene lost 2 bases and the J gene lost 7 bases, with 17 bases spanning the gap. The CDR3 protein is CASSYVLSGLGGYTF. CDR3 coding DNA: TGTGCCAGCAGTTACGTTTTAAGTGGACTGGGTGGCTACACCTTC.